The sequence of this T cell receptor beta chain was determined in a study of T cell changes during pregnancy in multiple sclerosis (dated by TCRdb to the late 2010s). Regarding the study in general: The study looked at changes in the T cell repertoire across pregnancy in women with multiple sclerosis.

As concerns this clone: It lacks a known antigen. Base qualities are not provided; no much larger clone lies one nucleotide away.

From the cysteine up to the phenylalanine, the CDR3 has a length of 15 residues. Here the CDR3 DNA is all that survives: 45 bases in frame from base 1. A distance of 14 bases separates the germline ends of V and J, which lose 0 bases and 7 bases respectively. CDR1 SGHNT and CDR2 YYREEE were looked up in the germline V gene (reference sequence). The library came from the immunoSEQ multiplex PCR assay. TCRdb took over this immuneACCESS table, retaining in-frame rearrangements with V and J assigned. Such tables are incomplete; in checked studies, under half of the missing clones stem from an unresolved V gene, and the remainder is unexplained. In all, the sample holds over 60,000 clones, and 90% to 97% of those were seen once. Roughly 2.3% of the sample is held by the ten biggest clonotypes.

The chain uses TRBV5-4 and TRBJ2-1; the D segment could be TRBD2, given 6 matching bases. Here the sequenced sample was CD8+ T cells from peripheral blood mononuclear cells, taken after pregnancy. This receptor was identified in a female donor with multiple sclerosis, enrolled in a pregnancy study. The nucleotide sequence reads as follows: TGTGCCAGCAGCTTGGCGGCCGGGAGTAGTAATGAGCAGTTCTTC. Its translation is CASSLAAGSSNEQFF. With all but the CDR3 taken from the reference TRBV5-4 and TRBJ2-1 genes, the full variable domain is: ETGVTQSPTHLIKTRGQQVTLRCSSQSGHNTVSWYQQALGQGPQFIFQYYREEENGRGNFPPRFSGLQFPNYSSELNVNALELDDSALYLCASSLAAGSSNEQFFGPGTRLTVL.